This paragraph reports one TCR beta chain. The data were obtained in a study of blood T cell repertoires in COVID-19. On the study more broadly: Sites across the United States, Italy and Spain contributed samples from acute and convalescent COVID-19. From T cells, B-cell-depleted T cells, or PBMCs came the material, which was cDNA or gDNA.

CDR3 length: 15 residues. After removal of 3 bases from V and 5 bases from J, the junction contained 7 bases not matched to a gene. CDR1 MNHEY and CDR2 SMNVEV come from the germline V gene (reference sequence). As originally analysed: Reference gene primer amplification in the assay estimated nucleated cell counts. The method was immunoSEQ multiplex PCR; TCRdb's version includes in-frame clones alone and lacks a portion of them. That table is the source of V, J and clone size, and D and trimming were worked out from the DNA. Of hundreds of thousands of clones listed, more than 80% are singletons. The gene calls are TRBV27 and TRBJ2-3, with 8 bases fitting TRBD2. The sample consisted of peripheral blood. This sequence originates from a woman at least 80 years old with acute or convalescent COVID-19. This chain's CDR3 is CASSLTGGQVDTQYF. CDR3 DNA sequence: TGTGCCAGCAGTTTGACGGGGGGGCAGGTAGATACGCAGTATTTT.